This record looks at one T cell receptor beta chain sequence and its context. The antigen is undetermined. Treatment described: oral pan-JAK inhibitor, 5-10 mg twice daily. RNA extraction and reverse transcription yielded cDNA as sequencing template. Produced via immunoSEQ multiplex PCR; TCRdb's table is partial and in-frame only. The profile covers 270,000 or so clones, with roughly 64% appearing a single time and under 2% taken by the ten largest. This record comes from a study of CD8+ T cells in alopecia areata. V lost 4 bases, J lost 6 bases, and 10 bases lay in between. CDR1 and CDR2 from the germline V gene are SEHNR and FQNEAQ (reference sequence). CDR3 length: 13 amino acids. Whole-study results and caveats: Having just one nonresponder leaves the connection between baseline CD8+ expansion and response unresolved. Shared TCR sequences were less clear between patients than in mice, possibly partly from HLA diversity.

This clonotype was obtained from a human donor with alopecia areata. V gene TRBV7-9 combines with J gene TRBJ1-5; no reliable D call. Sequencing was performed on CD4+ T cells sorted from blood, taken at week 24, from a patient treated with tofacitinib. CDR3 sequence reads: CASSWEPGQPQHF. CDR3 DNA: TGTGCCAGCAGCTGGGAGCCGGGTCAGCCCCAGCATTTT. Full variable domain (missing parts from reference TRBV7-9 and TRBJ1-5): DTGVSQNPRHKITKRGQNVTFRCDPISEHNRLYWYRQTLGQGPEFLTYFQNEAQLEKSRLLSDRFSAERPKGSFSTLEIQRTEQGDSAMYLCASSWEPGQPQHFGDGTRLSIL.